What follows are 30 T cell receptor beta chains derived from one specimen sequenced in a study of T-cell reconstitution after alpha-beta-depleted transplantation in children. Preparation of the TCRbeta library used unique molecular identifiers. TCRdb re-called the PCR reads through MiXCR, storing one row per CDR3 protein. Of some 500,000 distinct CDR3 sequences in the sample, roughly 33% were seen once. Material: PBMCs from the stem cell graft donor, obtained from the stem cell graft. Source of these receptors: a human donor who donated a stem cell graft to a child with aplastic anemia.

This chain links TRBV5-1 with TRBJ2-3; tentatively, D is TRBD2 (6 bases). Germline CDR1 SGHRS, CDR2 YFSETQ. The germline V and J ends were trimmed by 4 bases and 6 bases, with 18 bases remaining between them. The CDR3 spans 15 residues. Here the CDR3 reads CASSPARDSLDTQYF. Here the CDR3 DNA reads TGCGCCAGCAGCCCAGCCCGGGACTCCCTGGATACGCAGTATTTT.

This clonotype was picked up many times. J is TRBJ2-2 and V is TRBV20-1, with D hard to call. Germline V gene data show CDR1 as DFQATT and CDR2 as SNEGSKA (reference sequence). CDR3 size: 14 residues. V was cut by 2 bases and J by 1 base, with 8 bases left in between. The CDR3 DNA follows: TGCAGTGCTAGATCTTTGGGGAACACCGGGGAGCTGTTTTTT. It codes for CSARSLGNTGELFF.

This sequence joins TRBV21-1 and TRBJ1-2. TRBV21-1 is reported as a pseudogene. The CDR3 length is 12 residues. The CDR3 region is CASRKVYYGYTF. The DNA of the CDR3 is TGTGCCAGCAGAAAGGTGTACTATGGCTACACCTTC.

This chain links TRBV7-2 with TRBJ2-3, with D tentatively TRBD1 or TRBD2 (5 bases each). Germline values: CDR1 SGHTA, CDR2 FQGNSA. The CDR3 has 16 residues. Deletions cut 5 bases from V and 4 bases from J, with 19 bases between. CDR3: CASSLGVGPGPDTQYF. CDR3 DNA: TGTGCCAGCAGCCTGGGGGTCGGTCCGGGGCCAGATACGCAGTATTTT.

This clonotype came up a few times. The gene calls are TRBV7-8 and TRBJ2-2; TRBD2 matches 9 bases. Germline CDR1 SGHVS, CDR2 FQNEAQ. This CDR3 is 17 amino acids long. The V gene end was trimmed by 1 base and the J gene end by 6 bases; junction bases not matched to a gene: 9. CDR3 loop: CASSLEAGGGFAGELFF. Here the CDR3 DNA reads TGTGCCAGCAGCTTAGAAGCGGGAGGTGGATTTGCCGGGGAGCTGTTTTTT.

This rearrangement joins TRBV5-1 to TRBJ1-2; D remains unclear. The CDR3 runs to 14 residues. CDR1 SGHRS and CDR2 YFSETQ come from the germline V gene. V lost 0 bases and J lost 2, with 8 bases in between. The CDR3 region has the DNA TGCGCCAGCAGCTTGGGTTCCGAAAACTATGGCTACACCTTC. Its protein product is CASSLGSENYGYTF.

This clonotype was seen a few times. The chain carries TRBV25-1 and TRBJ2-1; D possibly corresponds to TRBD1 (6 bases). This CDR3 spans 14 amino acids. Germline CDR1 is MGHDK and CDR2 is SYGVNS. Trimming took off 4 bases at V and 8 bases at J, with 15 bases between the two ends. The CDR3 spells CASSVRQVNDEQFF. DNA for the CDR3: TGTGCCAGCAGTGTCAGACAGGTTAACGATGAGCAGTTCTTC.

This chain links TRBV5-6 with TRBJ2-7; no definite D call. Trimming removed 5 bases at V and 4 bases at J, with 10 bases between. The CDR3 is made up of 12 amino acids. Germline V gene lookup returns CDR1 SGHDT and CDR2 YYEEEE. CDR3 residues: CASRRQGYEQYF. The CDR3 DNA reads TGTGCCAGCAGGCGCCAAGGGTACGAGCAGTACTTC.

Here the CDR3 DNA reads TGCGCCAGCAGCTTAGATCCCAGTAGCATGAACACTGAAGCTTTCTTT. This gives the protein CASSLDPSSMNTEAFF. The chain couples TRBV5-1 to TRBJ1-1; D is undetermined. V gave up 2 bases and J gave up 0 bases, with 14 bases separating them. Germline CDR1 SGHRS, CDR2 YFSETQ. The length of the CDR3 is 16 residues.

J is TRBJ2-7 and V is TRBV27, with 10 bases matching TRBD1. V was clipped by 4 bases and J by 5 bases; unmatched bases: 5. CDR1 is MNHEY, CDR2 SMNVEV, per germline (reference sequence). This CDR3 spans 14 amino acids. In nucleotides, the CDR3 is TGTGCCAGCAGTTATTTGACAGGGGGCGACGAGCAGTACTTC. Encoded protein: CASSYLTGGDEQYF.

This clonotype was counted a few times. The CDR3 sequence is CASSWLGVETQYF. DNA of the CDR3: TGCGCCAGCAGCTGGCTGGGGGTCGAGACCCAGTACTTC. V usage is TRBV5-1 and J usage is TRBJ2-5; D is tentatively TRBD1 or TRBD2 (5 bases each). The V gene lost 3 bases and the J gene lost 5 bases, with 11 bases spanning the gap. Germline V gene sequence: CDR1 SGHRS, CDR2 YFSETQ. CDR3 size: 13 residues.

The chain carries TRBV3-1 and TRBJ1-4; D might be TRBD1 (5 bases). The CDR3 is 15 residues long. Trimming stripped 0 bases from V and 5 bases from J, with 10 bases between. Per germline, CDR1 LGHDT and CDR2 YNNKEL (reference sequence). The CDR3 is CASSQDRTSNEKLFF. The CDR3 region has the DNA TGTGCCAGCAGCCAAGACAGGACAAGCAATGAAAAACTGTTTTTT.

The chain employs TRBV18 and TRBJ1-1; 10 bases match TRBD1. With V trimmed by 3 bases and J by 8 bases, 3 bases remained unmatched. This CDR3 contains 13 residues. CDR1 KGHSH and CDR2 LQKENI come from the germline V gene. The CDR3 sequence is CASSPGQGTEAFF. The CDR3 nucleotides are TGTGCCAGCTCACCGGGACAGGGGACCGAAGCTTTCTTT.

The chain uses TRBV21-1 and TRBJ2-7. TRBV21-1 is a documented pseudogene. CDR3 size: 14 residues. Here the CDR3 DNA reads TGTGCCAGCAGCGGGAACCAAATCGAGCTTGAGCAGTACGTC. It encodes CASSGNQIELEQYV.

This clonotype was counted only a few times. The chain combines TRBV10-2 with TRBJ2-1, with D tentatively TRBD2 (6 bases). Germline lookup yields CDR1 WSHSY and CDR2 SAAADI. V was cut by 2 bases and J by 8 bases, with 13 bases left in between. This CDR3 comprises 14 residues. CDR3 residues: CASSENLARHEQFF. As DNA, the CDR3 is TGCGCCAGCAGTGAGAATCTAGCGCGACATGAGCAGTTCTTC.

This clonotype was observed a few times. The chain is built from TRBV20-1 and TRBJ1-4, with D unclear. V was clipped by 2 bases and J by 0 bases, with 4 bases between them. The V gene's germline CDR1 is DFQATT and CDR2 SNEGSKA (reference sequence). The CDR3 has 13 residues. CDR3 in amino acids: CSARRSTNEKLFF. CDR3 nucleotides: TGCAGTGCTAGACGGTCAACTAATGAAAAACTGTTTTTT.

The table lists this clonotype with a few counts. The chain has TRBV20-1 and TRBJ1-5; D uncertain. The CDR3 extends over 13 amino acids. Trimming left V 3 bases short and J 4 bases short, with 10 bases between. CDR1 and CDR2 from the germline V gene are DFQATT and SNEGSKA (reference sequence). CDR3 sequence (DNA): TGCAGTGCTAGCGCCACAGTTAATCAGCCCCAGCATTTT. It translates to CSASATVNQPQHF.

CDR3 sequence: CSGDRMNTEAFF. The CDR3 DNA sequence: TGCAGCGGAGACAGAATGAACACTGAAGCTTTCTTT. V is TRBV29-1 and J is TRBJ1-1, with a possible D match to TRBD1 (5 bases). This CDR3 has 12 residues. In germline, CDR1 is SQVTM, CDR2 ANQGSEA. V lost 7 bases, J lost 0 bases, and 9 bases lay in between.

This clonotype was counted between two and nine times. The V gene is TRBV28, the J gene TRBJ2-2; D is ambiguous. The CDR3 sequence is 15 residues long. The germline CDR1 and CDR2 sequences are MDHEN and SYDVKM. V lost 6 bases to trimming and J lost 0 bases, with 11 bases between them. Here the CDR3 reads CASSLGTTNTGELFF. CDR3 DNA sequence: TGTGCCAGCAGCCTTGGAACGACGAACACCGGGGAGCTGTTTTTT.

In its sample, this clonotype was seen a few times. The gene calls are TRBV12-3 or TRBV12-4 and TRBJ2-2, with D uncertain. The CDR3 totals 14 residues. Deletions cut 3 bases from V and 3 bases from J, with 8 bases between. As DNA, the CDR3 is TGTGCCAGCAGTTTGGGGTCGTACACCGGGGAGCTGTTTTTT. Translating it yields CASSLGSYTGELFF.

This clonotype was observed a few times. The chain is built from TRBV29-1 and TRBJ1-2; TRBD1 matches 12 bases. Germline V CDR1 and CDR2: SQVTM, ANQGSEA. The CDR3 contains 12 residues. J gave up 7 bases and V 4 bases, and 1 base lay outside the gene matches. Written as DNA, the CDR3 is TGCAGCGTTGCGGGACAGGGGGCTGGCTACACCTTC. Amino acid sequence: CSVAGQGAGYTF.

This chain connects TRBV9 to TRBJ2-7; D is ambiguous. The CDR3 consists of 14 residues. V lost 4 bases and J lost 5, with 16 bases in between. Germline CDR1 and CDR2: SGDLS and YYNGEE. The CDR3 here is CASSRDGIRDEQYF. CDR3 coding DNA: TGTGCCAGCAGCCGTGATGGTATTAGAGACGAGCAGTACTTC.

This clonotype occurred a few times. CDR3 in DNA: TGTGCCAGCAGCTTGGCCTCGAGTTCACCCCTCCACTTT. Protein product: CASSLASSSPLHF. The V gene is TRBV5-6, the J gene TRBJ1-6; no clear D gene. Looked up from germline, CDR1 is SGHDT and CDR2 is YYEEEE. Trimming removed 0 bases from V and 9 bases from J, with 7 bases in between. This CDR3 region has 13 residues.

This clonotype turned up a few times. This chain connects TRBV10-3 to TRBJ1-1; possible D gene TRBD1, 6 bases. Germline V gene data show CDR1 as ENHRY and CDR2 as SYGVKD. V lost 1 base and J 5 bases, leaving 17 bases between the germline ends. The CDR3 has 16 amino acids. CDR3 amino acids: CAISEFVGGARTEAFF. CDR3 DNA: TGTGCCATCAGTGAGTTCGTTGGGGGGGCGCGGACTGAAGCTTTCTTT.

This clonotype came up a few times. J is TRBJ2-7 and V is TRBV28, with D hard to call. Germline V lookup: CDR1 MDHEN, CDR2 SYDVKM. With 5 bases removed from V and 1 base from J, the gap between germline ends came to 12 bases. The CDR3 is 14 amino acids. The CDR3 is CASSQTGPSYEQYF. The CDR3, as DNA: TGTGCCAGCAGTCAAACCGGTCCATCCTACGAGCAGTACTTC.

This sequence joins TRBV5-1 and TRBJ1-3; D gene ambiguous. Germline CDR1 and CDR2: SGHRS and YFSETQ. The CDR3 sequence is 15 residues long. The V end was cut by 3 bases, the J end by 4 bases, with 14 bases between. The CDR3 sequence is CASSSGLLDGNTIYF. The CDR3, as DNA: TGCGCCAGCAGCTCCGGACTCCTAGACGGAAACACCATATATTTT.

The rearrangement links TRBV7-2 to TRBJ1-1, with unresolved D. V shed 5 bases and J shed 0 bases, with 10 bases lying between them. The CDR3 totals 14 residues. CDR1 is SGHTA, CDR2 FQGNSA, per germline. CDR3 sequence: CASSIGPLNTEAFF. Written as DNA, the CDR3 is TGTGCCAGCAGCATCGGGCCGCTGAACACTGAAGCTTTCTTT.

To note about this clonotype: The junction differs from germline at one of its ends, possibly a read error. The rearrangement links TRBV7-2 to TRBJ2-7, with 9 nucleotides matching TRBD1. Germline V gene lookup returns CDR1 SGHTA and CDR2 FQGNSA. The CDR3 contains 15 residues. The CDR3 DNA reads as TGTGCCAGCAGCTTTGACAGGGGGAACTCCTACGAGCTGTACTTC. Translated: CASSFDRGNSYELYF.

There are a few counts of this clonotype. The chain has TRBV5-1 and TRBJ2-7, with a possible D match to TRBD1 (5 bases). The CDR3 is 18 amino acids. Deletions cut 4 bases from V and 0 bases from J, with 23 bases between. CDR1 and CDR2 from the germline V gene are SGHRS and YFSETQ. The CDR3 is CASSKGQGPGSYSYEQYV. Written as DNA, the CDR3 is TGCGCCAGCAGCAAGGGTCAGGGTCCAGGGTCCTACTCCTACGAGCAGTACGTC.

The gene calls are TRBV12-3 or TRBV12-4 and TRBJ2-1; 7 nucleotides align to TRBD2. V trimming: 8 bases; J trimming: 4 bases; junction bases outside the gene matches: 8. The CDR3 runs 14 residues. The DNA for the CDR3 is TGTGCCAGCGGGGCGGCTAGCGGATACAATGAGCAGTTCTTC. It specifies CASGAASGYNEQFF.